This TCR beta chain is drawn from a study of shared clonotypes between healthy human individuals. The table lists this clone with a few counts. Germline and junction disagree at one end, which may indicate a read error. Every subset had its genomic DNA shared out evenly among several immunoSEQ plates. DNA input for the unsorted PBMC replicate PCRs was about 280 ng, approximately 30,000 T cell genomes. The assay was immunoSEQ multiplex PCR, and TCRdb's table has in-frame clones only and misses some. The sample carries about 480,000 clones, over 60% recorded once. CDR1 is SNHLY and CDR2 is FYNNEI in the germline V gene. The CDR3 has 10 amino acids.

The chain combines TRBV2 with TRBJ2-4, with 8 positions matching TRBD1. The sequenced material came from PBMCs. The clonotype was recovered from a woman between 40 and 55 years old in good health. Some clones in this sample may be carry-over from other donors' samples. The CDR3 bases are TGTGCCAGCAGCAGGGGGCCCAAGTCCTTC. It specifies CASSRGPKSF.